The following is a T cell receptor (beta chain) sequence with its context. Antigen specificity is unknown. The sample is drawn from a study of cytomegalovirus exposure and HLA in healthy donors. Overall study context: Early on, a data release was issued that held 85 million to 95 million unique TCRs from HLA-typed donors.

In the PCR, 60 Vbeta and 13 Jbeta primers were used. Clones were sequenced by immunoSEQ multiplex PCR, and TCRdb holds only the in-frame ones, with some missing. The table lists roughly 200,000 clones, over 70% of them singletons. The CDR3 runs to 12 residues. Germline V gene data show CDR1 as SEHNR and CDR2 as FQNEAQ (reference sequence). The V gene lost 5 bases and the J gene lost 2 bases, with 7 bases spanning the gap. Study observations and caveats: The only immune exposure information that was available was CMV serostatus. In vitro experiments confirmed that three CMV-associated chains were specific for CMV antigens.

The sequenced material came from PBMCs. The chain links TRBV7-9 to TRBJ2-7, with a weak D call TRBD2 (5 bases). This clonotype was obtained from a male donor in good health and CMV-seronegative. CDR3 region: CASSPGTYEQYF. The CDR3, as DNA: TGTGCCAGCAGCCCCGGGACCTACGAGCAGTACTTC.